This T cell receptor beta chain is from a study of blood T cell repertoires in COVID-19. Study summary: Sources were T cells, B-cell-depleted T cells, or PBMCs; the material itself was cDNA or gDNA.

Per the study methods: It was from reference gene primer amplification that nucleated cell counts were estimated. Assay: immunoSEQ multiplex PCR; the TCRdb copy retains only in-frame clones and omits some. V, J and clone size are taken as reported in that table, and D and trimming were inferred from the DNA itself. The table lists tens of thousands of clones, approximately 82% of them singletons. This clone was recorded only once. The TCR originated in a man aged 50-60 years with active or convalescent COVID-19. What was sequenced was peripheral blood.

The CDR3 DNA sequence: TGTGCCAGCACCAAACTGTCAGGGCCTAACTATGGCTACACCTTC. This sequence encodes CASTKLSGPNYGYTF. This rearrangement joins TRBV27 to TRBJ1-2; D perhaps matches TRBD1 (5 bases). V lost 7 bases to trimming and J lost 0 bases, with 15 bases between them. CDR3 length: 15 residues. Germline V CDR1 and CDR2: MNHEY, SMNVEV (reference sequence).